These 4 T cell receptor beta chains originate from one sample sequenced in a study of blood T cell dynamics during melanoma immunotherapy. Time point reported: week 3, after first cycle of checkpoint inhibitor. This table comes from immunoSEQ multiplex PCR, and its TCRdb copy is limited to in-frame clones, with some not included. The sample has a few thousand clones, around nine tenths seen once. The material was blood, obtained from a patient treated with checkpoint blockade. The receptors here all came from a human donor with melanoma.

This clone appeared once. One end of the junction varies from germline; a read error may be responsible. CDR3 protein: CASSQGWYSGNEQFF. DNA for the CDR3: TGCGCCAGCAGCCAAGGCTGGTATTCGGGCAATGAGCAGTTCTTC. This chain joins TRBV7-2 and TRBJ2-1; unclear D gene. Germline V gives CDR1 SGHTA, CDR2 FQGNSA. The CDR3 totals 15 residues.

The chain joins TRBV5-6 to TRBJ2-1, with 9 bases matching TRBD2. The germline CDR1 and CDR2 sequences are SGHDT and YYEEEE. This CDR3 has 18 residues. The J segment lost 3 bases and the V segment lost 3 bases, leaving 13 bases of the junction unmatched. The CDR3 protein is CASSSPGVAGGHYNEQFF. The CDR3 nucleotides read TGTGCCAGCAGCTCCCCGGGGGTGGCGGGAGGGCACTACAATGAGCAGTTCTTC.

The chain couples TRBV2 to TRBJ2-4; D call uncertain. CDR3 size: 13 residues. The V and J ends lost 3 bases and 4 bases respectively, with 7 bases between them. The germline CDR1 and CDR2 sequences are SNHLY and FYNNEI. DNA for the CDR3: TGTGCCAGCAGTGACGGACGGAAAAACATTCAGTACTTC. This encodes CASSDGRKNIQYF.

V and J are TRBV4-2 and TRBJ2-1, with D unresolved. CDR1 and CDR2 (germline): LGHNA, YNFKEQ. The CDR3 covers 13 residues. Trimming took off 0 bases at V and 7 bases at J, with 7 bases between the two ends. The CDR3 sequence: CASSQDLRNEQFF. CDR3 coding DNA: TGTGCCAGCAGCCAAGACCTTAGGAATGAGCAGTTCTTC.